The 21 T cell receptor beta chains given below trace back to one sample, sequenced in a study of blood T cell repertoires in COVID-19. Repertoires were generated with immunoSEQ multiplex PCR, while TCRdb's copy carries only in-frame clones and drops some. This sample has 250,000 to 300,000 clones, with 70% to 80% found just once. Sequencing was done on a sample of peripheral blood. All receptors come from a woman aged 80 or over with acute or convalescent COVID-19.

V is TRBV2 and J is TRBJ2-2; 12 bases line up with TRBD1. The V and J ends lost 8 bases and 4 bases, in that order; junction bases with no gene match: 8. Germline assignment: CDR1 SNHLY and CDR2 FYNNEI. The CDR3 sequence is 16 residues long. The CDR3 protein is CASGRDRGLGTGELFF. Written as DNA, the CDR3 is TGTGCCAGCGGCCGGGACAGGGGGCTGGGCACCGGGGAGCTGTTTTTT.

There are many counts of this clone. The CDR3 DNA reads TGTGCCAGCAGCCTTTACGGGACAGGGCAGGTAGGAAAGCCCCAGCATTTT. Protein product: CASSLYGTGQVGKPQHF. This chain connects TRBV5-6 to TRBJ1-5; 9 bases are a match to TRBD1. CDR3 length: 17 amino acids. The ends lost 4 bases at V and 8 bases at J; junction bases unmatched: 16. Germline assignment: CDR1 SGHDT and CDR2 YYEEEE.

The gene calls are TRBV10-3 and TRBJ1-2; D remains ambiguous. V was shortened by 11 bases and J by 3 bases, with 22 bases between the two germline ends. Germline V gene lookup returns CDR1 ENHRY and CDR2 SYGVKD. The CDR3 totals 15 residues. In DNA form, the CDR3 reads TGTGCCTCCCATGACCCCGGTAGACTAGACTATGGCTACACCTTC. Amino acids: CASHDPGRLDYGYTF.

In this sample, this clone turned up once. The V gene is TRBV7-9, the J gene TRBJ2-3; D is undetermined. This CDR3 region has 12 residues. Per the germline V gene, CDR1 is SEHNR and CDR2 is FQNEAQ (reference sequence). The V and J ends lost 5 bases and 7 bases respectively, with 10 bases between them. The DNA of the CDR3 is TGTGCCAGCAGCCCGCTTCGGTATACGCAGTATTTT. It codes for CASSPLRYTQYF.

The rearrangement joins TRBV29-1 to TRBJ2-1; 8 bases align to TRBD2. V lost 8 bases and J lost 2; bases outside the gene matches: 5. This CDR3 is built from 13 residues. CDR1 SQVTM and CDR2 ANQGSEA come from the germline V gene. CDR3 loop: CSTWTSPYNEQFF. The CDR3 region has the DNA TGCAGCACCTGGACTAGCCCCTACAATGAGCAGTTCTTC.

The chain recombines TRBV18 with TRBJ1-1; D unresolved. The V gene's germline CDR1 is KGHSH and CDR2 LQKENI. V lost 3 bases and J 5 bases, leaving 16 bases between the germline ends. This CDR3 comprises 15 residues. The DNA of the CDR3 is TGTGCCAGCTCACCGCAGACGGGAGCTACGACTGAAGCTTTCTTT. This encodes CASSPQTGATTEAFF.

This clone occurred a few times. The chain's CDR3 is CASSRGGQGAGEKLFF. CDR3 nucleotides: TGTGCCAGTAGTAGAGGGGGACAGGGCGCAGGCGAAAAACTGTTTTTT. The chain carries TRBV19 and TRBJ1-4; 9 nucleotides align to TRBD1. V lost 4 bases, J lost 8 bases, and 11 bases stayed unmatched. This CDR3 contains 16 residues. Germline V gives CDR1 LNHDA, CDR2 SQIVND (reference sequence).

This clone showed up just a few times. The CDR3 DNA is TGTGCCAGTAGTCCACCGACAGGGGTTAACTATGGCTACACCTTC. Its translation is CASSPPTGVNYGYTF. The chain recombines TRBV19 with TRBJ1-2; TRBD1 aligns across 8 bases. The ends lost 5 bases at V and 1 base at J; junction bases unmatched: 6. Per the germline V gene, CDR1 is LNHDA and CDR2 is SQIVND (reference sequence). The CDR3 contains 15 residues.

The chain employs TRBV11-2 and TRBJ2-7; maybe TRBD2 (5 bases). V was cut by 1 base and J by 5 bases, with 9 bases left in between. The CDR3 runs to 13 residues. The germline V gene has CDR1 SGHAT and CDR2 FQNNGV. As DNA, the CDR3 is TGTGCCAGCAGCTTAGTACTCGGGAACGAGCAGTACTTC. This codes for CASSLVLGNEQYF.

The V and J genes are TRBV2 and TRBJ2-2; D call uncertain. The V gene lost 4 bases and the J gene lost 2 bases, with 8 bases spanning the gap. Per the germline V gene, CDR1 is SNHLY and CDR2 is FYNNEI. The CDR3 loop spans 14 amino acids. In nucleotides, the CDR3 is TGTGCCAGCAGTGTACCTGGCAACACCGGGGAGCTGTTTTTT. Residues: CASSVPGNTGELFF.

As regards this clone: Other DNA variants within this sample encode the same CDR3. The V call is TRBV3-1 (or the pseudogene TRBV3-2), the J call TRBJ1-6; 9 nucleotides agree with TRBD1. With V trimmed by 3 bases and J by 7 bases, 1 base remained unmatched. Germline values: CDR1 LGHDT, CDR2 YNNKEL (reference sequence). The CDR3 is made up of 14 amino acids. For the CDR3, the DNA is TGTGCCAGCAGCCAGGGACAGGGAAATTCACCCCTCCACTTT. Its protein is CASSQGQGNSPLHF.

The genes are TRBV19 and TRBJ1-1; possible D gene TRBD1, 6 bases. Germline CDR1 is LNHDA and CDR2 is SQIVND (reference sequence). V was cut by 7 bases and J by 0 bases, with 21 bases left in between. CDR3 length equals 17 residues. This chain's CDR3 is CASTPLGVGQMNTEAFF. The CDR3 nucleotides read TGTGCCAGTACCCCACTCGGGGTTGGACAGATGAACACTGAAGCTTTCTTT.

The count of this clone is one. The chain joins TRBV5-6 to TRBJ1-6; D gene ambiguous. The CDR3 is made up of 15 amino acids. The germline CDR1 and CDR2 sequences are SGHDT and YYEEEE. V lost 7 bases and J lost 0, with 11 bases in between. This CDR3 is CASALGSSYNSPLHF. The CDR3 DNA reads as TGTGCCAGCGCTCTAGGGAGCTCCTATAATTCACCCCTCCACTTT.

The gene calls are TRBV6-6 and TRBJ2-2; D possibly corresponds to TRBD1 (6 bases). The CDR3 length is 17 residues. V shed 5 bases and J shed 2 bases, with 18 bases lying between them. The germline V gene has CDR1 MNHNY and CDR2 SVGAGI (reference sequence). The CDR3 protein is CASSRQAGGPNTGELFF. The CDR3 region has the DNA TGTGCCAGCAGTCGACAGGCGGGCGGGCCAAACACCGGGGAGCTGTTTTTT.

This CDR3 is CASSIRVTRSYNEQFF. In DNA, the CDR3 is TGTGCCAGTAGTATTCGGGTCACCCGCTCCTACAATGAGCAGTTCTTC. The chain is built from TRBV19 and TRBJ2-1; D is unclear. Germline V gives CDR1 LNHDA, CDR2 SQIVND (reference sequence). This CDR3 is built from 16 residues. The V end lost 3 bases, the J end lost 0 bases, and 12 bases lay between the germline ends.

The chain carries TRBV5-8 and TRBJ2-5, with D perhaps TRBD1 (6 bases). Trimming took 0 bases from V and 8 from J, leaving 14 bases between them. Germline CDR1 SGHTS, CDR2 YDEGEE. The CDR3 is 14 amino acids. The chain's CDR3 is CASSLAGYRVTQYF. CDR3 in DNA: TGTGCCAGCAGCTTGGCCGGATACAGGGTCACCCAGTACTTC.

This clone was observed a handful of times. The chain combines TRBV5-5 with TRBJ2-1; 12 bases are shared with TRBD2. Germline values: CDR1 SGHKS, CDR2 YYEKEE (reference sequence). J was trimmed by 8 bases and V by 8 bases; bases with no gene match: 8. This CDR3 is 14 amino acids long. This CDR3 reads CASRTSGNSYEQFF. CDR3 bases: TGTGCCAGTCGGACTAGCGGGAATTCATATGAGCAGTTCTTC.

This clone occurred a few times. The V call is TRBV24-1, the J call TRBJ2-3; D is undetermined. CDR1 KGHDR and CDR2 SFDVKD come from the germline V gene. The V end lost 5 bases, the J end lost 3 bases, and 5 bases lay between the germline ends. The CDR3 is 12 residues long. The CDR3 sequence: CATSGQTDTQYF. CDR3 DNA: TGTGCCACCAGTGGTCAGACAGATACGCAGTATTTT.

The chain recombines TRBV30 with TRBJ1-5, with 7 bases aligning to TRBD1. The junction had 14 bases not matched to a gene; V was cut back by 2 bases and J by 4 bases. Looked up from germline, CDR1 is GTSNPN and CDR2 is SVGIG (reference sequence). The CDR3 is made up of 17 amino acids. Here the CDR3 reads CAWSLRLGTAINQPQHF. As DNA, the CDR3 is TGTGCCTGGAGTCTTCGCCTAGGGACAGCTATTAATCAGCCCCAGCATTTT.

In the case of this clone: Other DNA sequences in this specimen translate into the identical CDR3. The chain combines TRBV3-1 (or the pseudogene TRBV3-2) with TRBJ1-3, with a possible D match to TRBD1 (5 bases). CDR3 length: 14 amino acids. Germline CDR1 and CDR2: LGHDT and YNNKEL (reference sequence). Trimming shortened V by 0 bases and J by 2 bases, and 5 bases separated the two germline ends. CDR3 residues: CASSQEGAGNTIYF. The CDR3, as DNA: TGTGCCAGCAGCCAAGAAGGGGCTGGAAACACCATATATTTT.

The chain joins TRBV24-1 to TRBJ1-2; D perhaps matches TRBD1 (5 bases). Trimming stripped 12 bases from V and 8 bases from J, with 15 bases between. CDR1 is KGHDR and CDR2 is SFDVKD in the germline V gene. CDR3 length: 11 amino acids. The CDR3 region is CAQVVRGGYTF. Here the CDR3 DNA reads TGTGCCCAAGTAGTAAGGGGAGGCTACACCTTC.